These 26 T cell receptor beta chains share one sample of origin, sequenced in a study of cytomegalovirus exposure and HLA in healthy donors. The PCR ran on 60 Vbeta and 13 Jbeta primers. Repertoires were generated with immunoSEQ multiplex PCR, while TCRdb's copy carries only in-frame clones and drops some. Found here are tens of thousands of clones, roughly 82% of them singletons; the top ten hold 1.9%. Sample: PBMCs. These receptors all come from a man younger than 35 in good health and CMV-seronegative.

This chain uses TRBV5-1 with TRBJ2-2; 7 positions agree with TRBD1. Germline CDR1 SGHRS, CDR2 YFSETQ. V was clipped by 9 bases and J by 1 base; unmatched bases: 9. The CDR3 runs 15 residues. CDR3 in DNA: TGCGCCACCAGAACAGGGGCTGAGAACACCGGGGAGCTGTTTTTT. Translation gives CATRTGAENTGELFF.

This sequence joins TRBV7-3 and TRBJ2-3; D unclear. CDR1 is SGHTA and CDR2 is FQGTGA in the germline V gene. V lost 2 bases and J lost 6, with 6 bases in between. The CDR3 sequence is 12 residues long. The CDR3 DNA sequence: TGTGCCAGCAGCTTACGGGTTGATACGCAGTATTTT. Amino acid sequence: CASSLRVDTQYF.

The gene calls are TRBV18 and TRBJ1-2; 7 bases are a match to TRBD1. The CDR3 has 14 residues. Per the germline V gene, CDR1 is KGHSH and CDR2 is LQKENI. V dropped 3 bases and J dropped 8; count of bases not matched to a gene: 9. As DNA, the CDR3 is TGTGCCAGCTCACCGCAAACAGGGGCGGAGGGCTACACCTTC. Translating it yields CASSPQTGAEGYTF.

The V gene is TRBV29-1, the J gene TRBJ1-1; no clear D. The CDR3 loop spans 11 amino acids. Germline assignment: CDR1 SQVTM and CDR2 ANQGSEA. Trimming cost V 7 bases and J 6 bases, with 12 bases left between them. CDR3 residues: CSARLGAEAFF. Here the CDR3 DNA reads TGCAGCGCCCGCCTCGGGGCTGAAGCTTTCTTT.

This chain connects TRBV15 to TRBJ1-2, with a tentative D call TRBD1 (6 bases). The germline gives CDR1 LNHNV, CDR2 YYDKDF (reference sequence). The CDR3 spans 15 residues. With 4 bases removed from V and 8 bases from J, the gap between germline ends came to 20 bases. CDR3 DNA: TGTGCCACCAGCATAACGAACGTCGGGGGGCTAGGCTACACCTTC. The encoded protein is CATSITNVGGLGYTF.

This clone was counted between two and nine times. The CDR3 sequence is CASSLNTWGGTGELFF. The DNA of the CDR3 is TGTGCCAGCAGCTTAAATACCTGGGGAGGCACCGGGGAGCTGTTTTTT. V and J are TRBV7-3 and TRBJ2-2; possible D gene TRBD2, 6 bases. Germline CDR1 is SGHTA and CDR2 is FQGTGA. V was shortened by 1 base and J by 4 bases, with 13 bases between the two germline ends. CDR3 length: 16 residues.

This clone was recorded only once. The chain carries TRBV28 and TRBJ1-3; maybe TRBD1 (5 bases). This CDR3 is built from 16 residues. The germline V gene has CDR1 MDHEN and CDR2 SYDVKM. Trimming left V 4 bases short and J 2 bases short, with 15 bases between. Written as DNA, the CDR3 is TGTGCCAGCAGTTCCTCGACAGTCCCCACTGGAAACACCATATATTTT. Protein sequence: CASSSSTVPTGNTIYF.

The chain uses TRBV6-5 and TRBJ2-2; D gene unclear. This CDR3 spans 13 amino acids. Trimming cost V 6 bases and J 4 bases, with 9 bases left between them. Germline CDR1 reads MNHEY; CDR2 reads SVGAGI. The CDR3 spells CASRTRPTGELFF. The CDR3 DNA is TGTGCCAGCAGGACGAGGCCCACCGGGGAGCTGTTTTTT.

J is TRBJ2-3 and V is TRBV2; weak D call: TRBD2 (6 bases). CDR3 length: 14 amino acids. Germline lookup yields CDR1 SNHLY and CDR2 FYNNEI. V was cut by 8 bases and J by 0 bases, with 12 bases left in between. The chain's CDR3 is CASRLGTSTDTQYF. CDR3 DNA: TGTGCCAGCCGACTAGGCACTAGCACAGATACGCAGTATTTT.

The V and J genes are TRBV7-8 and TRBJ2-3; the D gene is possibly TRBD2 (6 bases). The germline V and J ends were trimmed by 5 bases and 5 bases, with 11 bases remaining between them. The germline V gene has CDR1 SGHVS and CDR2 FQNEAQ. This CDR3 is built from 13 residues. The DNA of the CDR3 is TGTGCCAGCAGCGGCCGGGACTTAGATACGCAGTATTTT. This encodes CASSGRDLDTQYF.

The chain carries TRBV7-9 and TRBJ1-5; no reliable D call. Trimming stripped 1 base from V and 6 bases from J, with 4 bases between. The CDR3 spans 12 residues. Germline V CDR1 and CDR2: SEHNR, FQNEAQ (reference sequence). CDR3 nucleotide sequence: TGTGCCAGCAGCTTAGATAGTCAGCCCCAGCATTTT. This gives the protein CASSLDSQPQHF.

Worth noting for this clone: The junction does not match germline at one end; this may be a read error. The chain combines TRBV27 with TRBJ1-4; the match to TRBD1 covers 9 bases. Germline CDR1 reads MNHEY; CDR2 reads SMNVEV (reference sequence). This CDR3 comprises 14 residues. The CDR3 loop is CANSLVQGAEKLFF. CDR3 coding DNA: TGTGCCAACAGTTTAGTACAGGGGGCTGAAAAACTGTTTTTT.

The gene calls are TRBV29-1 and TRBJ2-5, with D maybe TRBD2 (7 bases). Looked up from germline, CDR1 is SQVTM and CDR2 is ANQGSEA. Trimming cost V 4 bases and J 5 bases, with 20 bases left between them. The CDR3 extends over 15 amino acids. The CDR3 region is CSVALGLGGSETQYF. In DNA, the CDR3 is TGCAGCGTTGCCCTTGGACTAGGGGGTAGCGAGACCCAGTACTTC.

CDR3 DNA sequence: TGTGCCAGCAGCTTACTAGGCGGGGATAGCACAGATACGCAGTATTTT. Translation gives CASSLLGGDSTDTQYF. The chain couples TRBV7-2 to TRBJ2-3; D is perhaps TRBD2 (6 bases). The CDR3 totals 16 residues. The germline V gene has CDR1 SGHTA and CDR2 FQGNSA. V was cut by 2 bases and J by 0 bases, with 12 bases left in between.

V gene TRBV5-1 combines with J gene TRBJ2-7; the D gene is possibly TRBD1 (5 bases). Deletions cut 4 bases from V and 2 bases from J, with 16 bases between. Germline V CDR1 and CDR2: SGHRS, YFSETQ. This CDR3 has 15 amino acids. This CDR3 is CASSGETVLPYEQYF. In DNA form, the CDR3 reads TGCGCCAGCAGCGGAGAGACAGTTCTTCCCTACGAGCAGTACTTC.

The rearrangement joins TRBV6-1 to TRBJ1-6; tentatively, D is TRBD1 (6 bases). Germline V gives CDR1 MNHNS, CDR2 SASEGT. Deletions cut 4 bases from V and 4 bases from J, with 11 bases between. CDR3 length: 15 residues. The CDR3 protein is CASSGQVNYNSPLHF. The CDR3 bases are TGTGCCAGCAGTGGACAGGTGAATTATAATTCACCCCTCCACTTT.

The CDR3 here is CASVRSPGNEQFF. The CDR3 region has the DNA TGTGCCAGCGTTCGGAGCCCGGGTAATGAGCAGTTCTTC. The chain couples TRBV27 to TRBJ2-1; D gene unclear. The CDR3 is made up of 13 amino acids. Germline-derived CDR1 and CDR2 are MNHEY and SMNVEV (reference sequence). V was pared by 8 bases and J by 7 bases, with 15 bases between.

V and J are TRBV25-1 and TRBJ1-5, with a weak D call TRBD1 (5 bases). In germline, CDR1 is MGHDK, CDR2 SYGVNS. The CDR3 runs 16 residues. V lost 4 bases to trimming and J lost 4 bases, with 17 bases between them. DNA for the CDR3: TGTGCCAGCAGTGGACAAGACAGCCCTTTGAATCAGCCCCAGCATTTT. This translates into CASSGQDSPLNQPQHF. The whole variable domain, remainder taken from reference TRBV25-1 and TRBJ1-5, is EADIYQTPRYLVIGTGKKITLECSQTMGHDKMYWYQQDPGMELHLIHYSYGVNSTEKGDLSSESTVSRIRTEHFPLTLESARPSHTSQYLCASSGQDSPLNQPQHFGDGTRLSIL.

The chain joins TRBV5-1 to TRBJ2-7; TRBD1 matches 9 bases. The germline V gene encodes CDR1 SGHRS and CDR2 YFSETQ. J was trimmed by 3 bases and V by 6 bases; bases with no gene match: 4. CDR3 size: 13 residues. As DNA, the CDR3 is TGCGCCAGCATGGGACAGGGAGGCTACGAGCAGTACTTC. It is translated as CASMGQGGYEQYF.

The chain has TRBV5-1 and TRBJ2-7, with 10 bases lining up with TRBD1. This CDR3 spans 16 amino acids. Per the germline V gene, CDR1 is SGHRS and CDR2 is YFSETQ. V lost 1 base and J lost 2; bases outside the gene matches: 6. The CDR3 DNA is TGCGCCAGCAGCTTGAAAGGGACAGGGGTTACCTACGAGCAGTACTTC. This codes for CASSLKGTGVTYEQYF.

This sequence joins TRBV9 and TRBJ2-3, with TRBD2 matching over 9 bases. V lost 3 bases, J lost 4 bases, and 3 bases stayed unmatched. The CDR3 runs to 14 residues. Per the germline V gene, CDR1 is SGDLS and CDR2 is YYNGEE. Here the CDR3 DNA reads TGTGCCAGCAGCGCCTGGACTAGCGCAGATACGCAGTATTTT. Translation: CASSAWTSADTQYF. The variable domain in full, completed from reference TRBV9 and TRBJ2-3, reads DSGVTQTPKHLITATGQRVTLRCSPRSGDLSVYWYQQSLDQGLQFLIQYYNGEERAKGNILERFSAQQFPDLHSELNLSSLELGDSALYFCASSAWTSADTQYFGPGTRLTVL.

This sequence joins TRBV7-2 and TRBJ1-2; a weak D match, TRBD1 (6 bases). V gave up 5 bases and J gave up 2 bases, with 12 bases separating them. CDR1 and CDR2 (germline): SGHTA, FQGNSA. The CDR3 length is 14 residues. In nucleotides, the CDR3 is TGTGCCAGCAGCCCAAATGGACAGAACTATGGCTACACCTTC. Translating gives CASSPNGQNYGYTF.

The CDR3 here is CASSLGGLAGPGSYEQYF. CDR3 sequence (DNA): TGTGCCAGCAGCTTGGGAGGACTAGCGGGACCGGGGTCCTACGAGCAGTACTTC. The genes are TRBV5-6 and TRBJ2-7; TRBD2 matches at 12 bases. V lost 0 bases, J lost 1 base, and 8 bases stayed unmatched. This CDR3 comprises 18 residues. Germline-derived CDR1 and CDR2 are SGHDT and YYEEEE. The variable domain in full, with the rest retrieved from reference TRBV5-6 and TRBJ2-7, is DAGVTQSPTHLIKTRGQQVTLRCSPKSGHDTVSWYQQALGQGPQFIFQYYEEEERQRGNFPDRFSGHQFPNYSSELNVNALLLGDSALYLCASSLGGLAGPGSYEQYFGPGTRLTVT.

The V and J genes are TRBV5-4 and TRBJ1-2; 12 bases are a match to TRBD1. Trimming at V came to 0 bases and at J to 4 bases, leaving 4 bases not matched to a gene. Germline V gives CDR1 SGHNT, CDR2 YYREEE (reference sequence). The CDR3 consists of 16 residues. The CDR3 DNA sequence: TGTGCCAGCAGCTTGGACGGGACAGGGGGCTTCTATGGCTACACCTTC. Encoded protein: CASSLDGTGGFYGYTF.

There are a few counts of this clone. The rearrangement uses TRBV4-3 and TRBJ1-1; D not certain. Germline CDR1 and CDR2: LGHNA and YSLEER. The CDR3 is 15 amino acids. The V end lost 1 base, the J end lost 1 base, and 10 bases lay between the germline ends. The CDR3 region has the DNA TGCGCCAGCAGCCAAGCTGGGCTCCAGAACACTGAAGCTTTCTTT. Amino acid sequence: CASSQAGLQNTEAFF.

V usage is TRBV19 and J usage is TRBJ1-1; 8 nucleotides agree with TRBD1. V was pared by 6 bases and J by 4 bases, with 4 bases of the junction left unmatched. Germline lookup yields CDR1 LNHDA and CDR2 SQIVND (reference sequence). The length of the CDR3 is 13 residues. Written as DNA, the CDR3 is TGTGCCAGTAGGGCAACAGGGGGCACTGAAGCTTTCTTT. Translation: CASRATGGTEAFF.